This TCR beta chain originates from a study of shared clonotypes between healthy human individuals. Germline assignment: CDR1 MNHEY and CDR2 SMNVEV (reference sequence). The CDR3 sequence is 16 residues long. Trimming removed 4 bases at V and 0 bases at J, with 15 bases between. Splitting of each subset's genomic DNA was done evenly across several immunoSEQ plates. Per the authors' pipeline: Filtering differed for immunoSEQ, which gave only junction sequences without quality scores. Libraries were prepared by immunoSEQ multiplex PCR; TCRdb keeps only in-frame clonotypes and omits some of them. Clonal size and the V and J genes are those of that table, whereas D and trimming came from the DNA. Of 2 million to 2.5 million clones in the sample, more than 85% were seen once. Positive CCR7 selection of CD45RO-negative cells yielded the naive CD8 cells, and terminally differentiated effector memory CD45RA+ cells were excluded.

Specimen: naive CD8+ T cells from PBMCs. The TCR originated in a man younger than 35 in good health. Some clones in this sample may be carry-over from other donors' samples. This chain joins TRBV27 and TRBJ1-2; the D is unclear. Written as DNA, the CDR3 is TGTGCCAGCAGTTCCGGGTGGGCAGCAGCTAACTATGGCTACACCTTC. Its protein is CASSSGWAAANYGYTF.